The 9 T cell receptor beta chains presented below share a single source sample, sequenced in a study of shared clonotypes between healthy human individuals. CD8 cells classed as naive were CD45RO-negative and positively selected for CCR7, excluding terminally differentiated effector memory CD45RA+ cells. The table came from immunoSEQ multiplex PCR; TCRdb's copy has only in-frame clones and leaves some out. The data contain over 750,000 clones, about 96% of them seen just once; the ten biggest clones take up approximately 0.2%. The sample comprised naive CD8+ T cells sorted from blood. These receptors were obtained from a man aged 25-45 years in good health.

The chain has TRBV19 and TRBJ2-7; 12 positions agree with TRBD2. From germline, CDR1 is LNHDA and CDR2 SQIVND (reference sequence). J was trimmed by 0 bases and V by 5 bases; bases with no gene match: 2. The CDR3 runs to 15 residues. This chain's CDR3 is CASSWTSGISYEQYF. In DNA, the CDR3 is TGTGCCAGTAGTTGGACTAGCGGGATCTCCTACGAGCAGTACTTC.

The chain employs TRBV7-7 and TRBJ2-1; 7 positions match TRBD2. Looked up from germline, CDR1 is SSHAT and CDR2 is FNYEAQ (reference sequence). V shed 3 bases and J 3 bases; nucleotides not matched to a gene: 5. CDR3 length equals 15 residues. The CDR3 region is CASSLGLADYNEQFF. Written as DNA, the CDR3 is TGTGCCAGCAGCTTGGGGCTAGCGGACTACAATGAGCAGTTCTTC.

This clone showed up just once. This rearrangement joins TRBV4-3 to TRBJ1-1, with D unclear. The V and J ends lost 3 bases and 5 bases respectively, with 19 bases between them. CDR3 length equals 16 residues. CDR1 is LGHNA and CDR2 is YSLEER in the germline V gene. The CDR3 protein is CASSHYRIMGSTEAFF. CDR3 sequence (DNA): TGCGCCAGCAGCCACTATAGAATCATGGGGAGTACTGAAGCTTTCTTT.

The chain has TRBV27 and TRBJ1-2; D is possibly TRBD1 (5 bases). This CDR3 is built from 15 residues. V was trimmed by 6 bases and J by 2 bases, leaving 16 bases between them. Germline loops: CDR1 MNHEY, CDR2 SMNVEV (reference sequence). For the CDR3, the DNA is TGTGCCAGCAGCCCAATGGCGGGGGGAAACTATGGCTACACCTTC. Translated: CASSPMAGGNYGYTF.

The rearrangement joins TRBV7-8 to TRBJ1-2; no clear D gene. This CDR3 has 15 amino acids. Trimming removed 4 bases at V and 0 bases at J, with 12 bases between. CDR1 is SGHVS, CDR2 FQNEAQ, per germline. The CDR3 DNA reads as TGTGCCAGCAGCTCCAGACACGAAGCTAACTATGGCTACACCTTC. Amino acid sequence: CASSSRHEANYGYTF. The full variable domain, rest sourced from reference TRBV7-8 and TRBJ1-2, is GAGVSQSPRYKVAKRGQDVALRCDPISGHVSLFWYQQALGQGPEFLTYFQNEAQLDKSGLPSDRFFAERPEGSVSTLKIQRTQQEDSAVYLCASSSRHEANYGYTFGSGTRLTVV.

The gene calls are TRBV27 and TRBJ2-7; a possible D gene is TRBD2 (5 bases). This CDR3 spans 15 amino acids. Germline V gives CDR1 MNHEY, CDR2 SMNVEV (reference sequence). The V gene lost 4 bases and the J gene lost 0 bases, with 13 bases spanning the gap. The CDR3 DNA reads TGTGCCAGCAGTTCTGCTGCGACTAACTCCTACGAGCAGTACTTC. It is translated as CASSSAATNSYEQYF.

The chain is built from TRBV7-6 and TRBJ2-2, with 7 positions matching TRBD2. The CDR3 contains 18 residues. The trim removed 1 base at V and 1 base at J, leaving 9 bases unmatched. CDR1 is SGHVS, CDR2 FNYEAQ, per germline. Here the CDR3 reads CASSLEPLLALNTGELFF. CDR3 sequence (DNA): TGTGCCAGCAGCTTAGAGCCTCTACTAGCGTTGAACACCGGGGAGCTGTTTTTT.

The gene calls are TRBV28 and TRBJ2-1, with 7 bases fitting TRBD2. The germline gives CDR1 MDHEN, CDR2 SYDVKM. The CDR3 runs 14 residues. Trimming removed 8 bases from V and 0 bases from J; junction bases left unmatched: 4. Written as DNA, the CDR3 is TGTGCCAGCGGGAGGGCGAGCTCCTACAATGAGCAGTTCTTC. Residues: CASGRASSYNEQFF.

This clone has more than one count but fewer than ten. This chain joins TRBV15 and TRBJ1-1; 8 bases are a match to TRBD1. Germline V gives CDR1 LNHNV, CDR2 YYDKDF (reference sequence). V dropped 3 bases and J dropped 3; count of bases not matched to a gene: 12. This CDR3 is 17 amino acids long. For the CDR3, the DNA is TGTGCCACCAGCAGGGTCCGGGACAGGAGGGGGGACACTGAAGCTTTCTTT. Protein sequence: CATSRVRDRRGDTEAFF.